This T cell receptor (beta chain) was captured in a study of cytomegalovirus exposure and HLA in healthy donors. Regarding the study as a whole: According to the study, 150 to 200 TCR beta chains were cytomegalovirus-associated.

On this clone: The antigen remains unidentified.

Libraries were prepared by immunoSEQ multiplex PCR; TCRdb keeps only in-frame clonotypes and omits some of them. The sample has 300,000 to 400,000 clones, roughly 90% seen once. Germline CDR1 is MDHEN and CDR2 is SYDVKM. This CDR3 is 22 amino acids long. V lost 3 bases to trimming and J lost 2 bases, with 34 bases between them. The receptor was isolated from a woman aged 18-29 years in good health and CMV-seronegative. The sequenced sample consisted of PBMCs. The gene calls are TRBV28 and TRBJ2-5; D is possibly TRBD1 (5 bases). Written as DNA, the CDR3 is TGTGCCAGCAGTTTTTGGGCCTGGGCAGGGCGATCGACCGCCGCCCTGCAAGAGACCCAGTACTTC. Protein sequence: CASSFWAWAGRSTAALQETQYF.